The source of this T cell receptor beta chain is a study of early T cells in non-severe SARS-CoV-2 infection. Each CDR3 protein is one row after TCRdb ran MiXCR on the 5' RACE reads. The profile shows 30,000 to 40,000 distinct CDR3 sequences, approximately 10% of them singletons. This clonotype was seen many times. V lost 5 bases and J lost 6, with 22 bases in between. This CDR3 has 16 amino acids. The sequence derives from an adult who was a healthcare worker with PCR-confirmed SARS-CoV-2 infection or an uninfected control (not recorded which). The sequencing input was whole blood. The chain is built from TRBV12-3 or TRBV12-4 and TRBJ1-1, with D maybe TRBD1 (5 bases). CDR3 in amino acids: CASSVIPRAGSPEAFF. The CDR3 DNA reads as TGTGCCAGCAGTGTAATCCCGCGTGCAGGGTCCCCTGAAGCTTTCTTT.